Listed below are T cell receptor beta chains from one sample, sequenced in a study of glioma-infiltrating T cells. One entry per CDR3 protein, called by TCRdb with MiXCR from the multiplex PCR reads. The sample lists 400,000 or so distinct CDR3 sequences, 41% occurring once. Sequencing was done on a sample of glioma tissue, nonneoplastic brain tissue, or PBMCs (not recorded which). These receptors all stem from a human donor with low-grade glioma or glioblastoma, undergoing nonglioma brain surgery, or in good health (not recorded which). Both conserved end residues are part of each CDR3. A D gene is named only where the DNA matches it firmly. Size is omitted from some rows. Given values are once, few, many or a class for expanded clones.

>-|TRBV15|-|TRBJ2-7
CATSREVGNRYNYEQYF
TGTGCCACCAGCAGAGAAGTAGGGAACAGGTACAACTACGAGCAGTACTTC
>-|TRBV15|many|TRBJ2-2
CATRRDQNTGELFF
TGTGCCACCCGCCGGGACCAGAACACCGGGGAGCTGTTTTTT
>-|TRBV7-2|few|TRBJ2-7
CASSLGTKSSYEQYF
TGTGCCAGCAGCTTAGGGACGAAAAGCTCCTACGAGCAGTACTTC
>-|TRBV28|-|TRBJ1-5
CASSLTGNGNQPQHF
TGTGCCAGCAGTTTAACCGGAAACGGCAATCAGCCCCAGCATTTT
>-|TRBV7-9|-|TRBJ1-1
CASSLAGGRVTEAFF
TGTGCCAGCAGCTTAGCGGGGGGGCGCGTCACTGAAGCTTTCTTT
>TRBD2|TRBV3-1|-|TRBJ2-1
CASSRFWAGDRYQNEQFF
TGTGCCAGCAGCCGCTTCTGGGCGGGAGACCGATACCAGAATGAGCAGTTCTTC
>-|TRBV6-1|-|TRBJ1-5
CASSEARESYQPQHF
TGTGCCAGCAGTGAAGCAAGAGAAAGCTATCAGCCCCAGCATTTT
>-|TRBV27|many|TRBJ2-7
CASSLTTSSEQYF
TGTGCCAGCAGTTTAACCACTAGTTCCGAGCAGTACTTC
>-|TRBV25-1|many|TRBJ1-5
CASSDGRQPQHF
TGTGCCAGCAGTGACGGACGGCAGCCCCAGCATTTT
>-|TRBV28|many|TRBJ1-5
CASTVRRSNQPQHF
TGTGCCAGCACCGTCAGAAGGAGCAATCAGCCCCAGCATTTT
>TRBD2|TRBV20-1|-|TRBJ2-7
CSARNPGLAGVYYEQYF
TGCAGTGCCCGTAACCCGGGACTAGCGGGAGTGTACTACGAGCAGTACTTC
>-|TRBV29-1|-|TRBJ2-5
CSVESRLQETQYF
TGCAGCGTTGAGTCCAGGCTCCAAGAGACCCAGTACTTC
>TRBD1|TRBV7-2|few|TRBJ1-3
CASSQEGGQGGNTIYF
TGCGCCAGCAGCCAAGAAGGAGGACAGGGCGGAAACACCATATATTTT
>TRBD2|TRBV10-3|few|TRBJ2-3
CAIRVAGGRTDTQYF
TGTGCCATCAGAGTAGCGGGAGGGCGCACAGATACGCAGTATTTT
>TRBD2|TRBV7-8|-|TRBJ2-5
CASSLGGRRETQYF
TGTGCCAGCAGCTTGGGCGGGAGGAGAGAGACCCAGTACTTC
>-|TRBV4-1|few|TRBJ2-7
CASSQDSGVHSYEQYF
TGCGCCAGCAGCCAAGATTCGGGGGTCCACTCCTACGAGCAGTACTTC
>-|TRBV7-6|few|TRBJ2-2
CASSSIIWTNANTGELFF
TGTGCCAGCAGCTCAATTATTTGGACTAACGCGAACACCGGGGAGCTGTTTTTT
>-|TRBV20-1|-|TRBJ2-7
CSASSRTLSYEQYF
TGCAGTGCTAGTTCAAGGACGCTCTCCTACGAGCAGTACTTC
>-|TRBV7-2|few|TRBJ1-5
CASSFGPSNQPQHF
TGTGCCAGCAGCTTCGGACCTAGCAATCAGCCCCAGCATTTT
>TRBD2|TRBV12-3/TRBV12-4|few|TRBJ2-2
CATRPTSGSPGELFF
TGTGCCACGCGCCCTACTAGCGGGAGCCCCGGGGAGCTGTTTTTT
>TRBD1|TRBV28|-|TRBJ1-1
CATGTGGRGTEAFF
TGTGCCACCGGGACAGGGGGACGGGGCACTGAAGCTTTCTTT
>-|TRBV6-6|-|TRBJ2-3
CASSYRAETDTQCF
TGTGCCAGCAGTTACCGGGCGGAGACAGATACGCAGTGTTTT
>-|TRBV4-3|many|TRBJ2-1
CASSQENEQFF
TGCGCCAGCAGCCAAGAGAATGAGCAGTTCTTC
>TRBD2|TRBV7-2|few|TRBJ2-3
CASSSSSSGRAGDTQYF
TGTGCCAGCAGCTCCTCCTCTAGCGGGAGGGCCGGGGATACGCAGTATTTT
>-|TRBV7-9|-|TRBJ2-1
CASSPGGAGYNEQFF
TGTGCCAGCAGCCCCGGTGGCGCGGGATACAATGAGCAGTTCTTC
>-|TRBV6-1|few|TRBJ2-7
CASIYGGGVHEQYF
TGTGCCAGCATCTATGGCGGCGGGGTCCACGAGCAGTACTTC
>-|TRBV20-1|few|TRBJ2-1
CSALSRLAYNEQFF
TGCAGTGCCCTCAGCCGACTAGCCTACAATGAGCAGTTCTTC
>TRBD1|TRBV20-1|-|TRBJ2-7
CSANGQVSYEQYF
TGCAGTGCTAATGGACAGGTCTCCTACGAGCAGTACTTC
>TRBD2|TRBV19|-|TRBJ2-1
CASTPHLGLAADNEQFF
TGTGCCAGTACTCCTCACCTGGGACTAGCGGCAGACAATGAGCAGTTCTTC
>TRBD1|TRBV6-1|many|TRBJ2-7
CASSRDRVQPYEQYF
TGTGCCAGCAGTCGCGACAGGGTCCAGCCCTACGAGCAGTACTTC
>-|TRBV20-1|many|TRBJ1-1
CSASRVRVQGLNTEAFF
TGCAGTGCTAGTCGGGTCAGAGTTCAGGGGTTGAACACTGAAGCTTTCTTT
>-|TRBV7-3|-|TRBJ2-2
CASSERYRTLGDTGELFF
TGTGCCAGCAGCGAGCGATATAGGACCCTGGGGGACACCGGGGAGCTGTTTTTT
>TRBD2|TRBV6-1|-|TRBJ2-1
CASHLLAGERGEQFF
TGTGCCAGTCACCTACTAGCGGGTGAGCGGGGGGAGCAGTTCTTC
>TRBD2|TRBV28|-|TRBJ2-1
CASNRGRAGEQFF
TGTGCCAGCAATCGCGGGAGGGCCGGTGAGCAGTTCTTC
>TRBD2|TRBV25-1|-|TRBJ2-3
CASSDKLAGHTDTQYF
TGTGCCAGCAGTGACAAACTAGCGGGCCACACAGATACGCAGTATTTT
>-|TRBV28|few|TRBJ2-7
CASRRNGTPEQYF
TGTGCCAGCAGACGAAACGGGACACCGGAGCAGTACTTC